This T cell receptor (beta chain) appears in the sequencing data of a study of blood T cell repertoires in COVID-19. Study information: Both acute and convalescent COVID-19 samples were obtained from the United States, Italy and Spain. PBMCs, B-cell-depleted T cells, or T cells provided the cDNA or gDNA that made up the material.

Deletions cut 9 bases from V and 3 bases from J, with 18 bases between. The CDR3 is made up of 15 amino acids. Germline assignment: CDR1 SGHTS and CDR2 YDEGEE. In the source study's methods: Amplification from reference gene primers served as the basis for estimated nucleated cell counts. Generated by immunoSEQ multiplex PCR, the TCRdb table keeps only in-frame clones and is missing some. Clone size and V and J calls were adopted from that table, with D and trimming inferred from the DNA. Among about 170,000 clones listed, approximately 84% were seen once. The genes are TRBV5-8 and TRBJ2-2; possible D gene TRBD2, 6 bases. The TCR was taken from a middle-aged man who had recovered from COVID-19. The sample taken for sequencing was peripheral blood. CDR3: CATPGQAGDTGELFF. CDR3 bases: TGTGCCACCCCAGGTCAAGCGGGTGACACCGGGGAGCTGTTTTTT.